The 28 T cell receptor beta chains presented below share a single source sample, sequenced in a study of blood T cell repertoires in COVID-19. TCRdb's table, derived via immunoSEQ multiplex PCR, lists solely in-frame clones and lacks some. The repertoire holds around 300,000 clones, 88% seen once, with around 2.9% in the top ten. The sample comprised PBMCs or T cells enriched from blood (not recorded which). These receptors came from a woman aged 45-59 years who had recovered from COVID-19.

CDR3 sequence (DNA): TGTGCCAGCAGCCTTAGACTAGCGGGAGCGGACGGGGAGCTGTTTTTT. Translating gives CASSLRLAGADGELFF. This chain connects TRBV5-5 to TRBJ2-2; TRBD2 agrees at 12 bases. The V gene end was trimmed by 4 bases and the J gene end by 7 bases; junction bases not matched to a gene: 8. This CDR3 spans 16 amino acids. Looked up from germline, CDR1 is SGHKS and CDR2 is YYEKEE (reference sequence).

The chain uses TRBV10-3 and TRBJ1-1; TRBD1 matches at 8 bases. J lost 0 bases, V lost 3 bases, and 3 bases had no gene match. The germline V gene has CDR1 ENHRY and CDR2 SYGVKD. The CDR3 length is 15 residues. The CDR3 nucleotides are TGTGCCATCAGTGACAGGGGGCAAGTGAACACTGAAGCTTTCTTT. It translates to CAISDRGQVNTEAFF.

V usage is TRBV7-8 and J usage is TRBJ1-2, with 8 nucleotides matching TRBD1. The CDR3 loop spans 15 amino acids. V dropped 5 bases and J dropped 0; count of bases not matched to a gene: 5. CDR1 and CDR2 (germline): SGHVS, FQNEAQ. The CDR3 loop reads CASSLGQGANYGYTF. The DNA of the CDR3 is TGTGCCAGCAGCCTTGGACAGGGAGCTAACTATGGCTACACCTTC.

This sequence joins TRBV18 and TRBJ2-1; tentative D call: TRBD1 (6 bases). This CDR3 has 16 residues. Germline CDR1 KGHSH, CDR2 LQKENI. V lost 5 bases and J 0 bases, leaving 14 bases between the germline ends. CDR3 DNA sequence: TGTGCCAGCTCAAGGACAGACTCGATCTCCTACAATGAGCAGTTCTTC. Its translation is CASSRTDSISYNEQFF.

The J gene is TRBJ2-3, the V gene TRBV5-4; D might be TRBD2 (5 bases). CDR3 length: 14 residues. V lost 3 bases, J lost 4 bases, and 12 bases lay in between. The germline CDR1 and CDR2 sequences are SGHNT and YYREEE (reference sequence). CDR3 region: CASSSRWGADTQYF. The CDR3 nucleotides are TGTGCCAGCAGCTCCAGGTGGGGAGCAGATACGCAGTATTTT. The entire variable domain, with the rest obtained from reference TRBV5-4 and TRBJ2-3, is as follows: ETGVTQSPTHLIKTRGQQVTLRCSSQSGHNTVSWYQQALGQGPQFIFQYYREEENGRGNFPPRFSGLQFPNYSSELNVNALELDDSALYLCASSSRWGADTQYFGPGTRLTVL.

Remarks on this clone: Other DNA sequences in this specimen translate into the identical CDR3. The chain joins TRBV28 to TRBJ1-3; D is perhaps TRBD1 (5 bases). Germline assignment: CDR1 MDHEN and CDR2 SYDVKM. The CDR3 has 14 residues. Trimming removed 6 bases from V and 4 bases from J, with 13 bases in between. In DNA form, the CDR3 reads TGTGCCAGCAGCCCCGGGACTCTGGGAAACACCATATATTTT. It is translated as CASSPGTLGNTIYF. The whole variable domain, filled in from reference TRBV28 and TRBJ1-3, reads DVKVTQSSRYLVKRTGEKVFLECVQDMDHENMFWYRQDPGLGLRLIYFSYDVKMKEKGDIPEGYSVSREKKERFSLILESASTNQTSMYLCASSPGTLGNTIYFGEGSWLTVV.

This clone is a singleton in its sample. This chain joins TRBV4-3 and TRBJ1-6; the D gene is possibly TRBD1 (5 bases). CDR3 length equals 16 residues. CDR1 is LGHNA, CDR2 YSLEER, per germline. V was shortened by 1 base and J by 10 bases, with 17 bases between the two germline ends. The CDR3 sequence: CASSQGRSPGHSPLHF. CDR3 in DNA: TGCGCCAGCAGCCAAGGACGTAGCCCAGGACACTCACCCCTCCACTTT.

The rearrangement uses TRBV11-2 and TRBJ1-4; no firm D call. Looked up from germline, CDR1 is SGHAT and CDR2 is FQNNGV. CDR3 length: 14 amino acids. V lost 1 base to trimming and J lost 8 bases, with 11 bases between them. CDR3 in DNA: TGTGCCAGCAGCTTAGGACTAGTTAGCGAAAAACTGTTTTTT. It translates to CASSLGLVSEKLFF.

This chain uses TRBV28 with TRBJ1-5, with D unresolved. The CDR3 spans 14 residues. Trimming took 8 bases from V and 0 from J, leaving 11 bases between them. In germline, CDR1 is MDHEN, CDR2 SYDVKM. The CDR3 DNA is TGTGCCAGCTCCCAGCGAGTTAGCAATCAGCCCCAGCATTTT. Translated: CASSQRVSNQPQHF.

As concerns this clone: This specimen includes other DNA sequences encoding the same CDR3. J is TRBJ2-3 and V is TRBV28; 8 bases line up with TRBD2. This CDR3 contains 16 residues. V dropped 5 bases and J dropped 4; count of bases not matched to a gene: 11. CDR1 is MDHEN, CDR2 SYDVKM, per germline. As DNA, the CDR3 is TGTGCCAGCAGTCCCCTCCTAGCGGGCGCAGCAGATACGCAGTATTTT. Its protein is CASSPLLAGAADTQYF.

The CDR3, as DNA: TGCGCCAGCAGTCCAGGGGGCTCAACTAATGAAAAACTGTTTTTT. Residues: CASSPGGSTNEKLFF. The rearrangement uses TRBV4-1 and TRBJ1-4; 8 bases align to TRBD1. CDR3 size: 15 residues. With V trimmed by 6 bases and J by 0 bases, 3 bases remained unmatched. Germline CDR1 reads MGHRA; CDR2 reads YSYEKL.

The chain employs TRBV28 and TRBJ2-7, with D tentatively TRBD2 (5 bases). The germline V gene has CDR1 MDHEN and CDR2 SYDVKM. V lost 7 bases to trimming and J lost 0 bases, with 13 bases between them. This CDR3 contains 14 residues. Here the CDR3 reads CASIDGGSSYEQYF. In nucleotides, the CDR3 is TGTGCCAGCATCGACGGCGGGTCCTCCTACGAGCAGTACTTC.

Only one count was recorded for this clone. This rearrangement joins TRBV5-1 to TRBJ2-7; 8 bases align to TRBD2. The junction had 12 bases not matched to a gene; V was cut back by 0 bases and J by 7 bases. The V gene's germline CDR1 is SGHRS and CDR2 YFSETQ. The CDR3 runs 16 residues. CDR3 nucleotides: TGCGCCAGCAGCTTGGGTGCCTTCGGGAGGGCGGGAGAGCAGTACTTC. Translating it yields CASSLGAFGRAGEQYF.

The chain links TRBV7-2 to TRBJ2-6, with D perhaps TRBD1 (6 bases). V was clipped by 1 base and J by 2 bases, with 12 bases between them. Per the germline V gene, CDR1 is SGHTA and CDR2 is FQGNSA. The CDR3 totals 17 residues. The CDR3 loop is CASSLVFQGPGANVLTF. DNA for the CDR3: TGTGCCAGCAGCTTAGTTTTCCAGGGGCCTGGGGCCAACGTCCTGACTTTC.

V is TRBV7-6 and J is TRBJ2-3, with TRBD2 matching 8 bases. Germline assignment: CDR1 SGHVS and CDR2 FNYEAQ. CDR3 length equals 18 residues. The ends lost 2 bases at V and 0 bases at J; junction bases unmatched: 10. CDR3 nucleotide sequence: TGTGCCAGCAGCTTAAGAGGGATAGCGGGAACTAGCACAGATACGCAGTATTTT. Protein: CASSLRGIAGTSTDTQYF.

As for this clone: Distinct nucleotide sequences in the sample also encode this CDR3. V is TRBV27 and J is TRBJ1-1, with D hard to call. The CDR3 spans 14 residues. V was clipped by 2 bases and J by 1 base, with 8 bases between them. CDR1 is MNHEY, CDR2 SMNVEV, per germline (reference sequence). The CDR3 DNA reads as TGTGCCAGCAGTTTACGACCGGGGAACACTGAAGCTTTCTTT. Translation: CASSLRPGNTEAFF.

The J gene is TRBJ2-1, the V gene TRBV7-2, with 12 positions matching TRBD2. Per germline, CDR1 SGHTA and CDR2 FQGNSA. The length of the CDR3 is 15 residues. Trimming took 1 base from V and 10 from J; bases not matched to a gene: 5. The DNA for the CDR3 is TGTGCCAGCAGCTTAGTACTAGCGGGAGGAGAGGAGCAGTTCTTC. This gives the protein CASSLVLAGGEEQFF.

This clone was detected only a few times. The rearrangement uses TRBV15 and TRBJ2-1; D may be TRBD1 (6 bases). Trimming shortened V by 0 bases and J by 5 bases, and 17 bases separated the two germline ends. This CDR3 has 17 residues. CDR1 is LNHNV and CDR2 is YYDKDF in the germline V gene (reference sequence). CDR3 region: CATSRDQKGHGDNEQFF. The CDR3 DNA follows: TGTGCCACCAGCAGAGATCAAAAGGGACACGGGGACAATGAGCAGTTCTTC.

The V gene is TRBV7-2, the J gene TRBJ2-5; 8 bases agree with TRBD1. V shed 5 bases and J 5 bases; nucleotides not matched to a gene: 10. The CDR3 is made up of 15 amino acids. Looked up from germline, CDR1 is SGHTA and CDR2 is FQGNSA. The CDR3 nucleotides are TGTGCCAGCAGCACCCAGGGGGCAGGGGTGGAGACCCAGTACTTC. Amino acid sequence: CASSTQGAGVETQYF.

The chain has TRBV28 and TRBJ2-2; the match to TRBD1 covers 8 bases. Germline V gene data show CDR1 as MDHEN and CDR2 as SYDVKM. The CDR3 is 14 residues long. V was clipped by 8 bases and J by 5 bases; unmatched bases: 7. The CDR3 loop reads CASSRTGNTGELFF. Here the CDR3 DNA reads TGTGCCAGCTCGAGGACAGGGAATACCGGGGAGCTGTTTTTT.

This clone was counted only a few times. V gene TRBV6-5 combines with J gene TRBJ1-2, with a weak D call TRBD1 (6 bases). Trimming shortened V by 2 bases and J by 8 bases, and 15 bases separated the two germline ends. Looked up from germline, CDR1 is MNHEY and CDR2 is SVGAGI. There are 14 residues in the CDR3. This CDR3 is CASSYRRAQGGYTF. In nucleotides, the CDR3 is TGTGCCAGCAGTTACAGAAGGGCCCAGGGGGGCTACACCTTC.

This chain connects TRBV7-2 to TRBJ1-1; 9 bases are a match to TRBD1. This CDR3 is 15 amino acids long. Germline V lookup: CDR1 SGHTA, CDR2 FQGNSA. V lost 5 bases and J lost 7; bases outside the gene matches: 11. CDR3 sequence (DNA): TGTGCCAGCAGCCCACGGGCTACAGGGGGCGTTGAAGCTTTCTTT. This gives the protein CASSPRATGGVEAFF.

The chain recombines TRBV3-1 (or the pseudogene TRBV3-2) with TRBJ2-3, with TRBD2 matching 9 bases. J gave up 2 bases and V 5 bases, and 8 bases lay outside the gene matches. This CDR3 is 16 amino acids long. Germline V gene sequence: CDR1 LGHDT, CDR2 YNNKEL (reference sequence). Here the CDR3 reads CASSKELAGTTDTQYF. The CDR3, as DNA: TGTGCCAGCAGCAAGGAGCTAGCGGGAACCACAGATACGCAGTATTTT.

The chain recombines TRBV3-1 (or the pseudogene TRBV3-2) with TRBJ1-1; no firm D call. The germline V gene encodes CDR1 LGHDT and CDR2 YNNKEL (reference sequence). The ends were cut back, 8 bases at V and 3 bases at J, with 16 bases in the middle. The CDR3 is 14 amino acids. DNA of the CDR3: TGTGCCAGCTCCACGGGCCCGAGGGACACTGAAGCTTTCTTT. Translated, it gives CASSTGPRDTEAFF.

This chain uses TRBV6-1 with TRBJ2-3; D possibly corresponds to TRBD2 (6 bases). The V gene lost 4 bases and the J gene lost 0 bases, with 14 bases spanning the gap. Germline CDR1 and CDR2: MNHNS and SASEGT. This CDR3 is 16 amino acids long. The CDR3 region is CASSVGGRTSTDTQYF. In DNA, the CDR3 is TGTGCCAGCAGTGTCGGTGGGAGGACTAGCACAGATACGCAGTATTTT.

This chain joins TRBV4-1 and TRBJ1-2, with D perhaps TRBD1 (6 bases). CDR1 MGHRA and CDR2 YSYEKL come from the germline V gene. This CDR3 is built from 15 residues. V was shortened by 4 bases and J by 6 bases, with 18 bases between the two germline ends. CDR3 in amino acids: CASSRSWGGADGYTF. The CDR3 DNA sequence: TGCGCCAGCAGCCGGTCATGGGGGGGGGCGGATGGCTACACCTTC.

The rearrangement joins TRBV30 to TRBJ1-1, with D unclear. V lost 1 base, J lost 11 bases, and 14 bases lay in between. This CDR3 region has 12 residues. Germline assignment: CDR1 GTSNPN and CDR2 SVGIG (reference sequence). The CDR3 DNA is TGTGCCTGGAGTGGGGTCGACACTCTGGCTTTCTTT. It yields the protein CAWSGVDTLAFF.

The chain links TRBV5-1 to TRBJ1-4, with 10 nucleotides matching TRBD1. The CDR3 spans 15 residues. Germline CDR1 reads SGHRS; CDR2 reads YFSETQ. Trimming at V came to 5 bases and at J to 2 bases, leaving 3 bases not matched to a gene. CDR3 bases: TGCGCCAGCAGGACAGGGGGCTTGACTAATGAAAAACTGTTTTTT. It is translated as CASRTGGLTNEKLFF. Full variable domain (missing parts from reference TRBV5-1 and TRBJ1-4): KAGVTQTPRYLIKTRGQQVTLSCSPISGHRSVSWYQQTPGQGLQFLFEYFSETQRNKGNFPGRFSGRQFSNSRSEMNVSTLELGDSALYLCASRTGGLTNEKLFFGSGTQLSVL.